The sequence of this TCR beta chain was determined in a study of blood T cell repertoires in COVID-19. About the research overall: The origin of the acute and convalescent COVID-19 samples was the United States, Italy and Spain. Nucleic acid was either cDNA or gDNA, and it came from T cells, B-cell-depleted T cells, or PBMCs.

In the original analysis: Reference gene primer amplification gave estimated nucleated cell counts. Libraries were prepared by immunoSEQ multiplex PCR; TCRdb keeps only in-frame clonotypes and omits some of them. The D gene and trimming were derived from the DNA, and the V and J assignments and clone size from that table. Here the sample spans under 250,000 clones, about nine tenths being singletons. Seattle enrolled patients during active infection and tracked them longitudinally. The clonotype comes from a man in his fifties with COVID-19, enrolled during active disease. Sequenced input: peripheral blood.

Here the CDR3 reads CASSQETGWYGYTF. The CDR3 DNA is TGCGCCAGCAGCCAAGAGACAGGGTGGTATGGCTACACCTTC. The chain links TRBV4-3 to TRBJ1-2, with TRBD1 identical over 7 bases. The CDR3 runs to 14 residues. The ends lost 0 bases at V and 5 bases at J; junction bases unmatched: 3. In germline, CDR1 is LGHNA, CDR2 YSLEER.